Listed below are T cell receptor beta chains from one sample, sequenced in a study of T cell responses to AZD1222 COVID-19 vaccine. Only in-frame clones appear in the TCRdb table, and some are missing; sequencing was by immunoSEQ multiplex PCR. The sample shows some 170,000 clones, about 90% of them seen only once. The sample in question was peripheral blood, obtained 28 days after the second dose of the MenACWY control vaccine. These receptors came from an adult who received the MenACWY meningococcal vaccine as a control. Both conserved end residues are part of each CDR3. Fields, in order: J gene, D gene, clone size, V gene, CDR3 protein, CDR3 DNA. D genes are given only for firm matches. The size entry is marked missing in some rows and otherwise reads once, few, many or a size class.

j_call: TRBJ1-1
d_call: .
clone_size: .
v_call: TRBV28
cdr3_aa: CASTWARGPEAFF
cdr3_nt: TGTGCCAGCACTTGGGCCCGAGGGCCTGAAGCTTTCTTT

j_call: TRBJ1-2
d_call: TRBD1
clone_size: .
v_call: TRBV7-9
cdr3_aa: CASNLLGQDYGYTF
cdr3_nt: TGTGCCAGCAACTTGCTTGGACAGGACTATGGCTACACCTTC

j_call: TRBJ2-7
d_call: TRBD1
clone_size: .
v_call: TRBV18
cdr3_aa: CASSPFGQAYEQYF
cdr3_nt: TGTGCCAGCTCACCATTCGGACAGGCCTACGAGCAGTACTTC

j_call: TRBJ2-1
d_call: .
clone_size: .
v_call: TRBV10-2
cdr3_aa: CASNPGVLGNEQFF
cdr3_nt: TGCGCCAGCAACCCAGGGGTTCTCGGCAATGAGCAGTTCTTC

j_call: TRBJ2-2
d_call: .
clone_size: .
v_call: TRBV30
cdr3_aa: CAWSVGLAGELFF
cdr3_nt: TGTGCCTGGAGTGTGGGGCTGGCCGGGGAGCTGTTTTTT

j_call: TRBJ1-5
d_call: .
clone_size: few
v_call: TRBV10-3
cdr3_aa: CAISAGDSNQPQHF
cdr3_nt: TGTGCCATCAGTGCGGGGGACAGCAATCAGCCCCAGCATTTT

j_call: TRBJ2-5
d_call: .
clone_size: .
v_call: TRBV6-2/TRBV6-3
cdr3_aa: CASSYGETQYF
cdr3_nt: TGTGCCAGCAGTTATGGCGAGACCCAGTACTTC

j_call: TRBJ1-2
d_call: .
clone_size: .
v_call: TRBV9
cdr3_aa: CASSVSTANYGYTF
cdr3_nt: TGTGCCAGCAGCGTAAGTACGGCTAACTATGGCTACACCTTC

j_call: TRBJ1-4
d_call: .
clone_size: .
v_call: TRBV28
cdr3_aa: CASSFQGLGEKLFF
cdr3_nt: TGTGCCAGCAGTTTTCAGGGCCTGGGTGAAAAACTGTTTTTT

j_call: TRBJ1-1
d_call: .
clone_size: .
v_call: TRBV28
cdr3_aa: CASSPTGEAFF
cdr3_nt: TGTGCCAGCAGTCCTACGGGGGAAGCTTTCTTT

j_call: TRBJ2-7
d_call: .
clone_size: .
v_call: TRBV11-2
cdr3_aa: CASSLDRLLTHEQYF
cdr3_nt: TGTGCCAGCAGCTTAGATCGTTTGCTTACCCACGAGCAGTACTTC

j_call: TRBJ2-5
d_call: TRBD2
clone_size: .
v_call: TRBV24-1
cdr3_aa: CATSLASGRGETQYF
cdr3_nt: TGTGCCACCAGTCTGGCTAGCGGGAGGGGGGAGACCCAGTACTTC

j_call: TRBJ2-7
d_call: .
clone_size: .
v_call: TRBV20-1
cdr3_aa: CSATREEQYF
cdr3_nt: TGCAGTGCTACCCGGGAGGAGCAGTACTTC

j_call: TRBJ2-7
d_call: .
clone_size: .
v_call: TRBV11-2
cdr3_aa: CASSFPYGSYEQYF
cdr3_nt: TGTGCCAGCAGCTTCCCTTATGGGTCCTACGAGCAGTACTTC

j_call: TRBJ1-1
d_call: TRBD1
clone_size: few
v_call: TRBV2
cdr3_aa: CASSADTGANTEAFF
cdr3_nt: TGTGCCAGCAGTGCGGATACAGGGGCGAACACTGAAGCTTTCTTT

j_call: TRBJ1-6
d_call: .
clone_size: once
v_call: TRBV5-1
cdr3_aa: CASSLAGGSNSPLHF
cdr3_nt: TGCGCCAGCAGCTTGGCCGGGGGCAGTAATTCACCCCTCCACTTT

j_call: TRBJ2-3
d_call: TRBD1
clone_size: .
v_call: TRBV7-2
cdr3_aa: CASSHYGTGGADTQYF
cdr3_nt: TGTGCCAGCAGCCATTATGGTACAGGGGGCGCAGATACGCAGTATTTT

j_call: TRBJ2-7
d_call: TRBD2
clone_size: .
v_call: TRBV10-3
cdr3_aa: CAISGGRGSYEQYF
cdr3_nt: TGTGCCATCTCCGGCGGGAGAGGGAGCTACGAGCAGTACTTC

j_call: TRBJ1-2
d_call: .
clone_size: .
v_call: TRBV25-1
cdr3_aa: CASSRQDNYGYTF
cdr3_nt: TGTGCCAGCAGTCGTCAGGATAACTATGGCTACACCTTC

j_call: TRBJ2-2
d_call: TRBD2
clone_size: .
v_call: TRBV2
cdr3_aa: CASRPPRGGPLGTGELFF
cdr3_nt: TGTGCCAGCAGGCCCCCCCGGGGAGGGCCGCTGGGCACCGGGGAGCTGTTTTTT

j_call: TRBJ1-5
d_call: TRBD1
clone_size: .
v_call: TRBV18
cdr3_aa: CASSPTGVGDQPQHF
cdr3_nt: TGTGCCAGCTCACCAACAGGGGTCGGTGATCAGCCCCAGCATTTT

j_call: TRBJ2-5
d_call: .
clone_size: .
v_call: TRBV18
cdr3_aa: CASSPPPGETQYF
cdr3_nt: TGTGCCAGCTCACCACCCCCTGGAGAGACCCAGTACTTC

j_call: TRBJ1-1
d_call: TRBD1
clone_size: .
v_call: TRBV6-5
cdr3_aa: CASTPGTGGTEAFF
cdr3_nt: TGTGCCAGCACCCCCGGGACAGGGGGCACTGAAGCTTTCTTT

j_call: TRBJ2-7
d_call: .
clone_size: .
v_call: TRBV5-1
cdr3_aa: CASSLNLGLREQYF
cdr3_nt: TGCGCCAGCAGCTTGAATTTAGGTCTCCGCGAGCAGTACTTC

j_call: TRBJ1-5
d_call: TRBD1
clone_size: few
v_call: TRBV2
cdr3_aa: CASSGQGGNQPQHF
cdr3_nt: TGTGCCAGCAGTGGACAGGGGGGGAATCAGCCCCAGCATTTT

j_call: TRBJ1-5
d_call: .
clone_size: once
v_call: TRBV30
cdr3_aa: CAWSRGGHLSNQPQHF
cdr3_nt: TGTGCCTGGAGTCGAGGGGGTCATCTTAGCAATCAGCCCCAGCATTTT

j_call: TRBJ2-5
d_call: .
clone_size: .
v_call: TRBV6-5
cdr3_aa: CASRGLQRPGAQYF
cdr3_nt: TGTGCCAGCAGAGGGTTGCAGCGGCCGGGGGCCCAGTACTTC

j_call: TRBJ2-2
d_call: .
clone_size: .
v_call: TRBV20-1
cdr3_aa: CSARPAGELFF
cdr3_nt: TGCAGTGCCAGACCGGCCGGGGAGCTGTTTTTT

j_call: TRBJ1-4
d_call: .
clone_size: .
v_call: TRBV4-1
cdr3_aa: CASSQVLSEKLFF
cdr3_nt: TGCGCCAGCAGCCAAGTGCTATCGGAAAAACTGTTTTTT

j_call: TRBJ2-1
d_call: TRBD2
clone_size: .
v_call: TRBV29-1
cdr3_aa: CSVEGLAGGISYNEQFF
cdr3_nt: TGCAGCGTTGAAGGGCTAGCGGGAGGAATATCCTACAATGAGCAGTTCTTC

j_call: TRBJ1-3
d_call: .
clone_size: .
v_call: TRBV7-2
cdr3_aa: CASSSLPRGTGNTIYF
cdr3_nt: TGTGCCAGCAGCTCCCTGCCACGGGGCACTGGAAACACCATATATTTT

j_call: TRBJ1-2
d_call: TRBD1
clone_size: .
v_call: TRBV15
cdr3_aa: CATSRGTGPPLDYGYTF
cdr3_nt: TGTGCCACCAGCAGAGGGACAGGCCCCCCCCTGGACTATGGCTACACCTTC

j_call: TRBJ2-7
d_call: TRBD1
clone_size: .
v_call: TRBV5-4
cdr3_aa: CASSYGTGAYEQYF
cdr3_nt: TGTGCCAGCAGCTATGGGACAGGAGCCTACGAGCAGTACTTC

j_call: TRBJ2-7
d_call: TRBD2
clone_size: few
v_call: TRBV13
cdr3_aa: CASSLEGGSGNSYEQYF
cdr3_nt: TGTGCCAGCAGCTTAGAAGGCGGGAGCGGTAACTCCTACGAGCAGTACTTC

j_call: TRBJ2-7
d_call: .
clone_size: .
v_call: TRBV27
cdr3_aa: CASSFAPNTYEQYF
cdr3_nt: TGTGCCAGCAGTTTCGCCCCTAATACCTACGAGCAGTACTTC

j_call: TRBJ1-2
d_call: TRBD1
clone_size: once
v_call: TRBV4-1
cdr3_aa: CASSQDYRGQGVNGYTF
cdr3_nt: TGCGCCAGCAGCCAAGATTATCGCGGACAGGGGGTTAATGGCTACACCTTC

j_call: TRBJ2-1
d_call: .
clone_size: .
v_call: TRBV25-1
cdr3_aa: CASSEFVGTGNNEQFF
cdr3_nt: TGTGCCAGCAGTGAATTTGTCGGGACGGGGAACAATGAGCAGTTCTTC

j_call: TRBJ2-7
d_call: .
clone_size: .
v_call: TRBV6-2/TRBV6-3
cdr3_aa: CASSPLSSGAVGEQYF
cdr3_nt: TGTGCCAGCAGCCCTTTATCCTCCGGGGCAGTAGGCGAGCAGTACTTC

j_call: TRBJ1-1
d_call: TRBD1
clone_size: .
v_call: TRBV30
cdr3_aa: CAWNRQGGKAFF
cdr3_nt: TGTGCCTGGAACCGACAGGGAGGAAAAGCTTTCTTT

j_call: TRBJ2-1
d_call: TRBD2
clone_size: .
v_call: TRBV5-1
cdr3_aa: CASSPLGGAYNEQFF
cdr3_nt: TGCGCCAGCAGCCCCTTGGGGGGGGCCTACAATGAGCAGTTCTTC

j_call: TRBJ2-5
d_call: TRBD1
clone_size: .
v_call: TRBV20-1
cdr3_aa: CSASAGQGGLETQYF
cdr3_nt: TGCAGTGCTAGTGCGGGACAGGGTGGTTTGGAGACCCAGTACTTC

j_call: TRBJ1-1
d_call: .
clone_size: once
v_call: TRBV7-2
cdr3_aa: CASSPHREPNTEAFF
cdr3_nt: TGTGCCAGCAGCCCCCACAGGGAACCGAACACTGAAGCTTTCTTT

j_call: TRBJ1-4
d_call: TRBD1
clone_size: .
v_call: TRBV5-1
cdr3_aa: CASSSPEGTDSTNEKLFF
cdr3_nt: TGCGCCAGCAGCTCCCCCGAAGGGACAGATTCAACTAATGAAAAACTGTTTTTT

j_call: TRBJ2-5
d_call: TRBD2
clone_size: .
v_call: TRBV7-3
cdr3_aa: CASSLTSGTQETQYF
cdr3_nt: TGTGCCAGCAGCTTAACTAGCGGGACGCAAGAGACCCAGTACTTC

j_call: TRBJ1-1
d_call: .
clone_size: .
v_call: TRBV18
cdr3_aa: CASSREVHHEAFF
cdr3_nt: TGTGCCAGCTCACGGGAGGTACACCATGAAGCTTTCTTT

j_call: TRBJ1-1
d_call: .
clone_size: .
v_call: TRBV18
cdr3_aa: CASSLRAVDNTEAFF
cdr3_nt: TGTGCCAGCTCACTACGGGCAGTGGATAACACTGAAGCTTTCTTT

j_call: TRBJ1-1
d_call: TRBD1
clone_size: .
v_call: TRBV29-1
cdr3_aa: CSHTGQQNTEAFF
cdr3_nt: TGCAGTCATACGGGACAGCAGAACACTGAAGCTTTCTTT

j_call: TRBJ1-5
d_call: .
clone_size: .
v_call: TRBV19
cdr3_aa: CASVRRKDRDNQPQHF
cdr3_nt: TGTGCCAGTGTCCGGCGGAAGGACAGAGACAATCAGCCCCAGCATTTT

j_call: TRBJ2-3
d_call: TRBD1
clone_size: .
v_call: TRBV19
cdr3_aa: CASSAGTGSDTQYF
cdr3_nt: TGTGCCAGTAGTGCCGGGACAGGGTCAGATACGCAGTATTTT

j_call: TRBJ1-2
d_call: TRBD1
clone_size: .
v_call: TRBV28
cdr3_aa: CASSFPGTGMTIYGYTF
cdr3_nt: TGTGCCAGCAGTTTCCCTGGGACAGGCATGACAATATATGGCTACACCTTC

j_call: TRBJ2-7
d_call: .
clone_size: .
v_call: TRBV4-3
cdr3_aa: CASSQDNGVEQYF
cdr3_nt: TGCGCCAGCAGCCAAGATAATGGAGTCGAGCAGTACTTC

j_call: TRBJ2-7
d_call: .
clone_size: few
v_call: TRBV6-5
cdr3_aa: CASSSEGKRGEQYF
cdr3_nt: TGTGCCAGCAGTTCAGAAGGGAAAAGGGGAGAGCAGTACTTC